This T cell receptor (beta chain) stems from a study of read filtering for tumor transcriptome and immune sequencing. Across the study: Patients were some 16 male and about 14 female, mean age around 70 years, range about 40 to 85. Per sample, TCR-region reads ranged about 4 to 11 million by IR-seq, roughly 80 to 1273 by RNA-seq.

The CDR3 has 12 amino acids. V was shortened by 0 bases and J by 6 bases, with 3 bases between the two germline ends. Germline assignment: CDR1 SGHVS and CDR2 FQNEAQ. This library used roughly 400 ng RNA and molecular barcoded adaptors spanning alpha/delta and beta/gamma chains. Using its own MiXCR run on the reads, TCRdb lists one record per CDR3 protein. Of about 39,000 distinct CDR3 sequences listed, 11% to 15% are singletons. General observations from the study: Without single-read clonotypes, shared clonotype proportions correlated more between IR-seq and RNA-seq.

This clonotype was recorded many times. The antigen remains undetermined. The chain recombines TRBV7-8 with TRBJ1-5; no firm D call. The sample consisted of a population of CD138-negative cells sorted from bone marrow. The receptor comes from a donor aged 40 or over with multiple myeloma. CDR3 amino acids: CASSLAAQPQHF. CDR3 DNA sequence: TGTGCCAGCAGCTTAGCTGCTCAGCCCCAGCATTTT.